This TCR beta chain was captured in a study of blood T cell repertoires in COVID-19. Study information: The United States, Italy and Spain supplied acute and convalescent COVID-19 samples. Nucleic acid was either cDNA or gDNA, and it came from T cells, B-cell-depleted T cells, or PBMCs.

The CDR3 extends over 14 amino acids. Germline CDR1 is SQVTM and CDR2 is ANQGSEA. The V gene lost 1 base and the J gene lost 0 bases, with 10 bases spanning the gap. This clone was recorded a few times. Sequencing used immunoSEQ multiplex PCR; TCRdb keeps in-frame clones, though not all of them. The sample lists 200,000 to 250,000 clones, over 75% occurring once. Participants were placed into cohorts based on the clinical history they reported. A COVID-19 case had been met by exposed participants during the 2 weeks before study entry. V usage is TRBV29-1 and J usage is TRBJ2-7; D may be TRBD2 (6 bases). The specimen sequenced was PBMCs or T cells enriched from blood (not recorded which). The TCR originated in a woman under 40 who had been exposed to COVID-19. CDR3: CSVEVEGSSYEQYF. The CDR3 nucleotides are TGCAGCGTTGAAGTGGAGGGAAGCTCCTACGAGCAGTACTTC.